This T cell receptor beta chain was identified during a study of T cell responses to AZD1222 COVID-19 vaccine. Study-wide findings and caveats: Every sample of the repertoires postdated the peak T cell response. Close to half of all spike-specific TCRs reportedly target regions of the variants that are unmutated. CD4 TCRs associated with vaccination spanned spike, dominating at 160-218 and 743-854. The donors showed a predominance of white British ancestry and of females, with possible underestimation of clonal diversity.

Profiling relied on immunoSEQ multiplex PCR, and the TCRdb table lists in-frame clones only, not all of them. The top ten clones hold around 29% of a sample with some 87,000 clones, over 75% of them seen once. V dropped 7 bases and J dropped 0 bases, with 10 bases sitting between them. The CDR3 has 15 residues. Germline CDR1 reads SNHLY; CDR2 reads FYNNEI. Turning to this clone: Antigen: not known.

The receptor's source is an adult in good health. Material: peripheral blood, obtained on day 0 of AZD1222 vaccination. The V gene is TRBV2, the J gene TRBJ1-6; unclear D gene. CDR3 sequence reads: CASKGESSYNSPLHF. DNA for the CDR3: TGTGCCAGCAAGGGCGAGAGCTCCTATAATTCACCCCTCCACTTT.